The sequence of this T cell receptor (beta chain) was determined in a study of blood T cell repertoires in acute mononucleosis (dated by TCRdb to 2020 to 2022). In terms of the full investigation: To capture the memory response, convalescent samples were obtained between 5 and 8 months after the acute presentation. The mean EBV load in blood was around 3.9 log10 genome copies per million B cells during acute infection, compared with over 2 at convalescence.

For TCR profiling, total RNA from no fewer than 10,000 sorted tetramer+ CD8 T cells was reverse transcribed into cDNA. PCR with primers that anneal to V and J regions amplified CDR3 regions and added unique molecular identifiers to track templates. The immunoSEQ platform, including its sequencing and error-correction standards, was used to profile TCRalpha and TCRbeta chains. Under the source paper's analysis protocol: Clonal copy numbers were corrected for sequencing and PCR errors, and CDR3s were defined per IMGT conventions. Only productive rearrangements were analyzed, using immunoSEQ Analyzer versions 2.0 and 3.0, with gene-pairing frequencies processed further in Microsoft Excel. Circos plots were used to display V-J pairings, and MEME together with a custom motifSearch program was used to find CDR3 motifs. The probability of generation of TCR sequences was calculated using the OLGA algorithm. Clonotypes found at both visits were termed persistent, clonotypes found only in the acute phase were termed nonpersistent, and clonotypes found only at convalescence were termed de novo. An amino acid clonotype used by more than one donor was defined as a public TCR. In TCRdb, the immuneACCESS table is reduced to in-frame sequences with V and J assigned. These tables do not hold every clone; where another copy was compared, an unresolved V gene accounts for under half, and the others remain unexplained. That table gives V, J and clone size, and the DNA gave D and trimming. This sample is represented by approximately 2,300 clones; around a quarter of them were singletons. Over 40% of the sample is taken by the ten largest.

Regarding this clone: This is likely an artifact of a read error, given a far larger clone one base away. Other DNA sequences from this sample encode an identical CDR3 as well.

Paper-wide results and their limitations: GLC-BM selection appeared to involve both chains, including public TCRbeta motifs on BV14-BJ2 and BV20-BJ1 alongside a TCRalpha motif on AV5-AJ31. Because only a fraction of each donor's blood was analyzed, sampling error might partly explain the low overlap between acute and convalescent clonotypes. Persistence into convalescence was observed for only about 10% of unique acute clonotypes, yet most of the response was made up by these persisting clonotypes, and the remaining acute clonotypes were seemingly replaced by new diverse de novo clonotypes. With only a few donors in the cohort, group averages were based on very few individuals.

V is shortened by 3 bases, J by 3 bases, and the region joining them spans 12 bases. Reading from cysteine to phenylalanine, the CDR3 counts 14 amino acids. Here the CDR3 DNA is all that survives: 42 bases in frame from base 1. Per the germline V gene, ENHRY is the CDR1 and SYGVKD is the CDR2. The time point label of this sample denotes: convalescence about 6 months (5-8 months) after acute presentation (visit 7). The study tracked CD8 T cell responses to two immunodominant EBV epitopes, BRLF1 109 (YVL-BR) and BMLF1 280 (GLC-BM), over primary infection. Primary EBV infection was indicated by a positive serum heterophile antibody test and EBV viral capsid antigen-specific IgM. Magnetic positive selection (MACS) was first used to enrich total CD8 T cells from PBMCs. A FACSAria III was used to sort live CD3+ CD8+ tetramer+ cells to a purity above 90%. A PE-conjugated tetramer loaded with the BMLF1 280-288 peptide was used to sort the cells. After tetramer sorting, TCR repertoires of EBV epitope-specific CD8 T cells were deep-sequenced directly ex vivo at acute infection and at convalescence. The donors were a few individuals between roughly 18 and 30 years old who had clinical acute infectious mononucleosis and laboratory evidence of primary EBV infection. Heparinized peripheral blood was drawn at clinical presentation with mononucleosis symptoms and was drawn again about 6 months later. PBMCs were isolated by Ficoll-Paque density gradient centrifugation.

The chain is assembled from TRBV10-3 and TRBJ2-7, and the D gene may be TRBD2, 5 bases matching. This sequence originates from a woman aged 18-30 years with infectious mononucleosis caused by EBV. The starting material was EBV GLC epitope tetramer+ CD8+ T cells sorted from PBMCs, obtained during convalescence from infectious mononucleosis. The meaning of the sample's cell subset or site label: CD8 T cells binding tetramer with EBV BMLF1 280-288 peptide (GLC-BM). This receptor has the CDR3 CAISDDRSDYEQYF. The nucleotide sequence is given as TGTGCCATCAGTGATGACCGTAGCGACTACGAGCAGTACTTC.